Sequencing of this T cell receptor (beta chain) was carried out in a study of cytomegalovirus exposure and HLA in healthy donors. Use of 60 Vbeta and 13 Jbeta primers characterized the PCR. Sequencing was performed with immunoSEQ multiplex PCR; in TCRdb, only in-frame clones are kept and a portion is missing. Among more than 150,000 clones, over 60% were seen once, and the ten largest hold around 1.5%. V lost 4 bases and J lost 10, with 18 bases in between. The CDR3 runs to 15 residues. CDR1 SGHNT and CDR2 YYREEE come from the germline V gene (reference sequence). The V and J genes are TRBV5-4 and TRBJ1-6; a weak D match, TRBD1 (5 bases). The sequencing input was PBMCs. This receptor was identified in a young man in good health and CMV-seronegative. The CDR3 sequence: CASSPKQGLESPLHF. The CDR3 DNA reads TGTGCCAGCAGCCCAAAGCAGGGTCTGGAATCACCCCTCCACTTT.